These 23 T cell receptor beta chains were all obtained from the same sample, sequenced in a study of CD8+ T cells in alopecia areata. This sample's treatment: oral pan-JAK inhibitor, 5-10 mg twice daily. cDNA serving as the sequencing template came from extracted, reverse transcribed RNA. Measured with immunoSEQ multiplex PCR; TCRdb has only the in-frame clones, and not every one. Found here are around 100,000 clones, under 60% of them singletons; the top ten hold more than 10%. The sequences come from CD8+ T cells sorted from blood, collected at week 24, from a patient treated with tofacitinib. These receptors were collected from a human donor with alopecia areata.

V gene TRBV14 combines with J gene TRBJ2-1; D may be TRBD2 (5 bases). Looked up from germline, CDR1 is SGHDN and CDR2 is FVKESK. The CDR3 consists of 16 residues. V shed 2 bases and J shed 2 bases, with 13 bases lying between them. In DNA, the CDR3 is TGTGCCAGCAGCCAACGCCCTGGACTGGCCTACAATGAGCAGTTCTTC. This codes for CASSQRPGLAYNEQFF.

DNA for the CDR3: TGCGCCAGCAGCCCAGACTTTGCCGGGAACACTGAAGCTTTCTTT. Translation gives CASSPDFAGNTEAFF. The J gene is TRBJ1-1, the V gene TRBV4-1; no definite D call. V shed 4 bases and J shed 1 base, with 13 bases lying between them. The CDR3 sequence is 15 residues long. Germline CDR1 and CDR2: MGHRA and YSYEKL.

CDR3 amino acids: CASSSGANEQFF. DNA for the CDR3: TGTGCCAGCAGCTCCGGCGCTAATGAGCAGTTCTTC. The chain recombines TRBV7-8 with TRBJ2-1; D gene uncertain. Trimming took 4 bases from V and 7 from J, leaving 8 bases between them. The CDR3 is 12 amino acids. The germline CDR1 and CDR2 sequences are SGHVS and FQNEAQ.

The rearrangement uses TRBV9 and TRBJ2-1; TRBD2 agrees at 9 bases. CDR3 size: 18 residues. Trimming cost V 5 bases and J 5 bases; bases outside gene matches: 17. The germline CDR1 and CDR2 sequences are SGDLS and YYNGEE. CDR3 in amino acids: CASREGSGGPGKHNEQFF. CDR3 sequence (DNA): TGTGCCAGCAGAGAGGGCAGCGGGGGGCCGGGGAAACACAATGAGCAGTTCTTC. Variable domain in full (rest from reference TRBV9 and TRBJ2-1): DSGVTQTPKHLITATGQRVTLRCSPRSGDLSVYWYQQSLDQGLQFLIQYYNGEERAKGNILERFSAQQFPDLHSELNLSSLELGDSALYFCASREGSGGPGKHNEQFFGPGTRLTVL.

The J gene is TRBJ2-1, the V gene TRBV11-2; TRBD1 is a possible D gene (6 bases). The CDR3 covers 13 residues. V was cut by 5 bases and J by 6 bases, with 11 bases left in between. Germline values: CDR1 SGHAT, CDR2 FQNNGV. In DNA, the CDR3 is TGTGCCAGCAGCCGGACAGCCCTCAATGAGCAGTTCTTC. Its translation is CASSRTALNEQFF. The variable domain in full, completed from reference TRBV11-2 and TRBJ2-1, reads EAGVAQSPRYKIIEKRQSVAFWCNPISGHATLYWYQQILGQGPKLLIQFQNNGVVDDSQLPKDRFSAERLKGVDSTLKIQPAKLEDSAVYLCASSRTALNEQFFGPGTRLTVL.

The rearrangement links TRBV9 to TRBJ1-1; 7 nucleotides agree with TRBD1. The CDR3 covers 14 residues. Germline lookup yields CDR1 SGDLS and CDR2 YYNGEE. V lost 4 bases and J lost 5; bases outside the gene matches: 8. CDR3 nucleotide sequence: TGTGCCAGCAGCCCACGACAGGGAGGGACTGAAGCTTTCTTT. Translation gives CASSPRQGGTEAFF.

Only a few counts were recorded for this clone. The chain is built from TRBV6-5 and TRBJ1-2; D is perhaps TRBD1 (6 bases). Trimming removed 5 bases from V and 3 bases from J, with 7 bases in between. Germline V gives CDR1 MNHEY, CDR2 SVGAGI. The CDR3 is made up of 12 amino acids. This CDR3 reads CASSRTDYGYTF. CDR3 bases: TGTGCCAGCAGTCGGACAGACTATGGCTACACCTTC.

The chain employs TRBV5-6 and TRBJ2-7; 7 positions agree with TRBD2. The germline V gene has CDR1 SGHDT and CDR2 YYEEEE. The junction had 9 bases not matched to a gene; V was cut back by 3 bases and J by 6 bases. The CDR3 sequence is 14 residues long. For the CDR3, the DNA is TGTGCCAGCAGCTCGGGACCGGGGGGACCCGAGCAGTACTTC. Protein product: CASSSGPGGPEQYF.

This clone was counted between two and nine times. The chain recombines TRBV9 with TRBJ1-3; 7 bases map to TRBD1. The CDR3 totals 15 residues. Trimming cost V 3 bases and J 2 bases; bases outside gene matches: 5. CDR1 SGDLS and CDR2 YYNGEE come from the germline V gene. DNA of the CDR3: TGTGCCAGCAGCGCCGCCGGGACAGCTGGAAACACCATATATTTT. This translates into CASSAAGTAGNTIYF.

V and J are TRBV13 and TRBJ2-3, with D possibly matching TRBD2 (7 bases). The germline V and J ends were trimmed by 4 bases and 3 bases, with 17 bases remaining between them. CDR1 and CDR2 (germline): PRHDT, FYEKMQ (reference sequence). The CDR3 covers 16 residues. CDR3 in DNA: TGTGCCAGCAGCTCCGAATTGGGGGGGCGGACAGATACGCAGTATTTT. This translates into CASSSELGGRTDTQYF.

The chain combines TRBV7-9 with TRBJ1-5; tentative D call: TRBD1 (5 bases). The CDR3 covers 12 residues. CDR1 is SEHNR, CDR2 FQNEAQ, per germline (reference sequence). V lost 8 bases, J lost 6 bases, and 11 bases lay in between. Here the CDR3 DNA reads TGTGCCAGCGCCCGGGACGCTCAGCCCCAGCATTTT. This sequence encodes CASARDAQPQHF.

The rearrangement uses TRBV6-5 and TRBJ1-2; a possible D gene is TRBD1 (6 bases). The CDR3 covers 13 residues. Germline V gene sequence: CDR1 MNHEY, CDR2 SVGAGI. V was clipped by 5 bases and J by 4 bases, with 11 bases between them. This CDR3 is CASSRGVAYGYTF. DNA of the CDR3: TGTGCCAGCAGTAGGGGGGTGGCCTATGGCTACACCTTC.

The genes are TRBV2 and TRBJ1-2; D gene unclear. The germline V and J ends were trimmed by 1 base and 6 bases, with 15 bases remaining between them. The CDR3 runs 15 residues. Germline V CDR1 and CDR2: SNHLY, FYNNEI. The CDR3 loop reads CASSEVGGLLDGYTF. DNA of the CDR3: TGTGCCAGCAGTGAAGTCGGCGGCTTGCTGGATGGCTACACCTTC.

The rearrangement joins TRBV5-1 to TRBJ1-2, with 8 bases that match TRBD1. The CDR3 length is 14 residues. The ends lost 2 bases at V and 6 bases at J; junction bases unmatched: 6. Germline V lookup: CDR1 SGHRS, CDR2 YFSETQ. CDR3 in amino acids: CASSFSQGADGYTF. DNA for the CDR3: TGCGCCAGCAGCTTCTCGCAGGGGGCGGATGGCTACACCTTC.

The CDR3 DNA reads as TGTGCCTGGACATTCCCCACCCGGGGGCGAAACACCATATATTTT. It is translated as CAWTFPTRGRNTIYF. The rearrangement links TRBV30 to TRBJ1-3, with D possibly matching TRBD1 (6 bases). Germline-derived CDR1 and CDR2 are GTSNPN and SVGIG (reference sequence). CDR3 length: 15 residues. V gave up 4 bases and J gave up 5 bases, with 18 bases separating them. The full variable domain, rest sourced from reference TRBV30 and TRBJ1-3, is SQTIHQWPATLVQPVGSPLSLECTVEGTSNPNLYWYRQAAGRGLQLLFYSVGIGQISSEVPQNLSASRPQDRQFILSSKKLLLSDSGFYLCAWTFPTRGRNTIYFGEGSWLTVV.

The V and J genes are TRBV29-1 and TRBJ2-2; 14 bases align to TRBD2. The CDR3 extends over 15 amino acids. V lost 4 bases, J lost 7 bases, and 5 bases stayed unmatched. In germline, CDR1 is SQVTM, CDR2 ANQGSEA. The CDR3 DNA follows: TGCAGCGTTGCCGGGACTAGCGGGGGTAGCGGGGAGCTGTTTTTT. Amino acids: CSVAGTSGGSGELFF.

This clone was counted only a few times. Other DNA sequences from this sample encode an identical CDR3 as well. The chain has TRBV7-9 and TRBJ2-4; TRBD1 is a possible D gene (5 bases). V was trimmed by 0 bases and J by 0 bases, leaving 6 bases between them. The germline V gene encodes CDR1 SEHNR and CDR2 FQNEAQ (reference sequence). The CDR3 has 15 residues. The CDR3 reads CASSLAQGAKNIQYF. The CDR3 DNA reads TGTGCCAGCAGCTTAGCTCAGGGAGCCAAAAACATTCAGTACTTC.

This rearrangement joins TRBV4-1 to TRBJ2-4, with unresolved D. The CDR3 contains 16 residues. Germline V gene data show CDR1 as MGHRA and CDR2 as YSYEKL. Trimming pared 0 bases from V and 0 bases from J, leaving 9 bases between. This CDR3 reads CASSQEAGLAKNIQYF. CDR3 DNA: TGCGCCAGCAGCCAAGAGGCAGGCCTAGCCAAAAACATTCAGTACTTC.

Of note for this clone: An end of the junction differs from the germline gene, which may be a read error. This rearrangement joins TRBV13 to TRBJ2-6, with TRBD1 as a possible D gene (5 bases). The CDR3 loop spans 14 amino acids. The germline gives CDR1 PRHDT, CDR2 FYEKMQ (reference sequence). The CDR3 protein is CASSLGSGADVLTF. DNA for the CDR3: TGTGCCAGCTCCTTGGGATCTGGGGCCGACGTCCTGACTTTC.

This clone was seen a handful of times. The chain couples TRBV5-1 to TRBJ1-2; no definite D call. The length of the CDR3 is 15 residues. Per the germline V gene, CDR1 is SGHRS and CDR2 is YFSETQ. The V end was cut by 4 bases, the J end by 4 bases, with 17 bases between. DNA of the CDR3: TGCGCCAGCAGCGAGGATGCAGGCGACGGCTATGGCTACACCTTC. As protein: CASSEDAGDGYGYTF.

J is TRBJ1-1 and V is TRBV6-6, with no clear D. The CDR3 runs 10 residues. Deletions cut 5 bases from V and 7 bases from J, with 5 bases between. Germline V gives CDR1 MNHNY, CDR2 SVGAGI (reference sequence). Here the CDR3 reads CASSDYEAFF. Written as DNA, the CDR3 is TGTGCCAGCAGTGACTATGAAGCTTTCTTT.

V and J are TRBV30 and TRBJ2-5; 11 bases are shared with TRBD2. Germline V gene lookup returns CDR1 GTSNPN and CDR2 SVGIG (reference sequence). CDR3 length: 14 amino acids. J gave up 4 bases and V 7 bases, and 8 bases lay outside the gene matches. The CDR3 region is CAFSGGARGETQYF. In nucleotides, the CDR3 is TGTGCCTTTAGCGGGGGGGCAAGGGGAGAGACCCAGTACTTC.

The V gene is TRBV13, the J gene TRBJ1-2; a possible D gene is TRBD1 (6 bases). Trimming removed 5 bases from V and 2 bases from J, with 15 bases in between. Per the germline V gene, CDR1 is PRHDT and CDR2 is FYEKMQ (reference sequence). This CDR3 comprises 15 residues. The CDR3 protein is CASSAPGDLNYGYTF. The CDR3 DNA sequence: TGTGCCAGCAGCGCTCCAGGGGATCTCAACTATGGCTACACCTTC. The full variable domain, in which reference TRBV13 and TRBJ1-2 provide the parts outside the CDR3, is AAGVIQSPRHLIKEKRETATLKCYPIPRHDTVYWYQQGPGQDPQFLISFYEKMQSDKGSIPDRFSAQQFSDYHSELNMSSLELGDSALYFCASSAPGDLNYGYTFGSGTRLTVV.